A selection of T cell receptor beta chains follows, all from one sample in a study of cytomegalovirus exposure and HLA in healthy donors. The data were produced by immunoSEQ multiplex PCR, yet TCRdb's version contains in-frame clones alone and is incomplete. There are about 190,000 clones in the sample; roughly 81% occur only once, and less than 2.5% lies in the top ten. Material: PBMCs. These receptors all stem from a young woman in good health and CMV-seropositive. Each CDR3 is given with its conserved first and last residue. Fields, in order: D gene, J gene, clone size, V gene, CDR3 protein, CDR3 DNA. The D gene is left open where the match is weak. The listing skips clone size in some rows; elsewhere it reads once, few, many or a size class.

>TRBD1|TRBJ2-7|.|TRBV7-9
CATIRDRDLYEQYF
TGTGCCACTATCCGGGACAGGGATCTCTACGAGCAGTACTTC
>TRBD2|TRBJ2-4|.|TRBV29-1
CSVEVSGGANIQYF
TGCAGCGTTGAAGTTAGCGGGGGGGCAAACATTCAGTACTTC
>.|TRBJ2-7|.|TRBV19
CASSRGQPYSSYEQYF
TGTGCCAGTAGTCGAGGTCAGCCCTATAGCTCCTACGAGCAGTACTTC
>.|TRBJ1-1|few|TRBV19
CASTHWGGSGTEAFF
TGTGCCAGTACCCACTGGGGGGGGTCGGGCACTGAAGCTTTCTTT
>.|TRBJ1-5|.|TRBV30
CAWSAGRPGGPQHF
TGTGCCTGGAGTGCTGGCAGACCGGGGGGGCCCCAGCATTTT
>.|TRBJ1-2|.|TRBV4-3
CASSQDRRVGDGYTF
TGCGCCAGCAGCCAAGATCGGCGGGTTGGCGATGGCTACACCTTC
>TRBD1|TRBJ1-5|.|TRBV10-3
CAISATGEFQPQHF
TGTGCCATCAGTGCAACAGGGGAATTCCAGCCCCAGCATTTT
>TRBD2|TRBJ2-5|.|TRBV30
CAWSKKLAGLETQYF
TGTGCCTGGAGCAAGAAACTAGCGGGGCTGGAGACCCAGTACTTC
>.|TRBJ1-5|.|TRBV4-3
CASSAQFNQPQHF
TGCGCCAGCAGCGCCCAGTTTAATCAGCCCCAGCATTTT
>TRBD1|TRBJ1-4|once|TRBV6-6
CASSSTGSNEKLFF
TGTGCCAGCAGTTCGACAGGGTCTAATGAAAAACTGTTTTTT
>TRBD1|TRBJ1-1|once|TRBV5-1
CASSFEGDRGGMNTEAFF
TGCGCCAGCAGCTTCGAAGGAGACAGGGGCGGGATGAACACTGAAGCTTTCTTT
>TRBD1|TRBJ2-7|.|TRBV19
CASKPQGSYEQYF
TGTGCCAGTAAACCACAGGGGAGCTACGAGCAGTACTTC
>.|TRBJ1-2|.|TRBV6-6
CASSYDTYYGYTF
TGTGCCAGCAGTTACGACACCTACTATGGCTACACCTTC
>TRBD2|TRBJ2-1|.|TRBV2
CASSEVSGSSHEQFF
TGTGCCAGCAGTGAAGTAAGCGGGAGTTCCCATGAGCAGTTCTTC
>.|TRBJ2-1|few|TRBV4-3
CASSRRLEEHYEQFF
TGCGCCAGCAGCCGCCGCCTGGAGGAGCACTATGAGCAGTTCTTC
>TRBD1|TRBJ1-4|once|TRBV2
CASRADRATNEKLFF
TGTGCCAGCAGAGCGGACAGGGCAACTAATGAAAAACTGTTTTTT
>TRBD1|TRBJ1-1|.|TRBV28
CASRESGTGSTEAFF
TGTGCCAGCAGAGAATCCGGGACAGGGTCCACTGAAGCTTTCTTT
>.|TRBJ2-2|.|TRBV7-9
CASSPTPGTGELFF
TGTGCCAGCAGCCCTACACCGGGCACCGGGGAGCTGTTTTTT
>.|TRBJ2-2|.|TRBV9
CASSVVEGSGELFF
TGTGCCAGCAGCGTAGTTGAGGGATCCGGGGAGCTGTTTTTT
>.|TRBJ1-4|.|TRBV30
CAWSVLRTNEKLFF
TGTGCCTGGAGTGTACTAAGGACTAATGAAAAACTGTTTTTT
>TRBD1|TRBJ1-2|.|TRBV11-2
CASSLRQGVYGYTF
TGTGCCAGCAGCTTACGACAGGGCGTCTATGGCTACACCTTC
>.|TRBJ2-1|.|TRBV19
CASNPRVGTAEQFF
TGTGCCAGTAACCCCAGGGTGGGAACGGCCGAGCAGTTCTTC
>TRBD2|TRBJ2-5|.|TRBV27
CASSLTLGGLDQETQYF
TGTGCCAGCAGTTTAACTCTGGGGGGGTTGGATCAAGAGACCCAGTACTTC
>.|TRBJ2-7|.|TRBV5-1
CASSLDRVTYEQYF
TGCGCCAGCAGCTTGGACAGAGTCACCTACGAGCAGTACTTC
>.|TRBJ2-7|.|TRBV6-6
CASSYLGQTYEQYF
TGTGCCAGCAGTTACTTAGGACAAACCTACGAGCAGTACTTC
>.|TRBJ1-2|.|TRBV28
CASRPARGGNYGYTF
TGTGCCAGCAGACCCGCGCGAGGAGGCAACTATGGCTACACCTTC
>.|TRBJ2-1|once|TRBV4-1
CASSQDWRGGRREQFF
TGCGCCAGCAGCCAAGATTGGAGGGGGGGCCGGCGGGAGCAGTTCTTC
>.|TRBJ2-5|.|TRBV2
CASTLQGETQYF
TGTGCCAGCACCCTACAGGGAGAGACCCAGTACTTC
>.|TRBJ1-1|.|TRBV5-1
CASSPGVNTEAFF
TGCGCCAGCAGCCCCGGGGTGAACACTGAAGCTTTCTTT
>.|TRBJ1-5|.|TRBV5-5
CASSLEAALKGPQHF
TGTGCCAGCAGCTTGGAGGCGGCCCTTAAAGGGCCCCAGCATTTT
>.|TRBJ1-1|.|TRBV5-1
CASNRGFGAMNTEAFF
TGCGCCAGCAATAGGGGTTTTGGGGCAATGAACACTGAAGCTTTCTTT
>.|TRBJ1-2|.|TRBV6-5
CASSQTANYGYTF
TGTGCCAGCAGTCAGACAGCTAACTATGGCTACACCTTC
>.|TRBJ1-5|.|TRBV7-2
CASSKRGNSNQPQHF
TGTGCCAGCAGTAAAAGGGGGAATAGCAATCAGCCCCAGCATTTT
>TRBD2|TRBJ2-3|.|TRBV7-3
CASSSIRGLAPDTQYF
TGTGCCAGCAGCTCCATCCGGGGACTAGCACCAGATACGCAGTATTTT
>TRBD2|TRBJ2-1|.|TRBV4-3
CASSQETPGYGGDNEQFF
TGCGCCAGCAGCCAAGAAACCCCCGGTTACGGGGGGGACAATGAGCAGTTCTTC
>.|TRBJ1-1|.|TRBV20-1
CSRLWNTEAFF
TGCAGTAGACTGTGGAACACTGAAGCTTTCTTT
>TRBD1|TRBJ1-1|once|TRBV6-4
CANFGQGRDTEAFF
TGTGCCAACTTCGGACAGGGCCGGGACACTGAAGCTTTCTTT
>TRBD2|TRBJ2-4|.|TRBV29-1
CSALPGTSGSLAKNIQYF
TGCAGCGCTCTACCGGGGACTAGCGGGTCTCTAGCCAAAAACATTCAGTACTTC
>.|TRBJ2-7|.|TRBV6-1
CASSEAPGGPGIIYEQYF
TGTGCCAGCAGTGAAGCGCCGGGGGGCCCAGGGATTATCTACGAGCAGTACTTC
>.|TRBJ2-7|.|TRBV30
CAWSVRKPPYEQYF
TGTGCCTGGAGTGTCCGAAAGCCCCCCTACGAGCAGTACTTC
>.|TRBJ1-2|once|TRBV6-5
CASSYTAYRGYTF
TGTGCCAGCAGTTACACGGCATACAGGGGCTACACCTTC
>TRBD2|TRBJ2-3|.|TRBV20-1
CSAAWGGTQYF
TGCAGTGCCGCCTGGGGGGGTACGCAGTATTTT